The clone carrying this T cell receptor (beta chain) has only a few counts. The target antigen is unknown. The same CDR3 is also encoded by other DNA sequences in this sample. Libraries were prepared by immunoSEQ multiplex PCR; TCRdb keeps only in-frame clonotypes and omits some of them. The sample shows 60,000 or so clones, 70% to 90% of them seen only once. This sample is drawn from a study of Tregs in tolerant kidney transplant recipients. Study results and limitations: No direct test of biological reproducibility was done here. Activated donor B cell expansion appeared to reveal the most relevant donor-specific TCRbeta repertoire. Tolerant patients' donor-specific Tregs expanded beyond overall Tregs, suggesting antigen-driven growth.

This CDR3 comprises 11 residues. Between the trimmed V and J ends, which lost 0 bases and 6 bases, there was a span of 2 bases. From germline, CDR1 is SGDLS and CDR2 YYNGEE. The sequence was collected from a human donor who received a combined kidney and bone marrow transplant. This specimen consisted of Tregs from blood, obtained before the transplant. This chain connects TRBV9 to TRBJ2-3, with unresolved D. CDR3 sequence (DNA): TGTGCCAGCAGCGTAGGGGATACGCAGTATTTT. Translated: CASSVGDTQYF.